This entry lists 3 T cell receptor beta chains sequenced from one sample in a study of T cell responses to AZD1222 COVID-19 vaccine. Method: immunoSEQ multiplex PCR; TCRdb's copy keeps in-frame clones and lacks some. Of 80,000 to 100,000 clones in the sample, roughly 87% are singletons; the top ten hold approximately 10%. The sequenced sample was peripheral blood, obtained 28 days after the second AZD1222 dose. The receptors were sampled from an adult who received the AZD1222 COVID-19 vaccine.

The CDR3 DNA reads as TGTGCCAGCAGCGCCCCAGGGGGTGGTCAGCCCCAGCATTTT. It is translated as CASSAPGGGQPQHF. This chain uses TRBV2 with TRBJ1-5; 7 nucleotides agree with TRBD1. V lost 6 bases and J lost 6; bases outside the gene matches: 8. Germline CDR1 is SNHLY and CDR2 is FYNNEI. The CDR3 extends over 14 amino acids. Based on the CDR3 plus reference TRBV2 and TRBJ1-5, the full variable domain is EPEVTQTPSHQVTQMGQEVILRCVPISNHLYFYWYRQILGQKVEFLVSFYNNEISEKSEIFDDQFSVERPDGSNFTLKIRSTKLEDSAMYFCASSAPGGGQPQHFGDGTRLSIL.

This chain joins TRBV19 and TRBJ1-6, with no clear D. Trimming took off 6 bases at V and 5 bases at J, with 8 bases between the two ends. This CDR3 contains 13 residues. Germline-derived CDR1 and CDR2 are LNHDA and SQIVND (reference sequence). The CDR3 bases are TGTGCCAGTAGAGGCAGACATAATTCACCCCTCCACTTT. Translated: CASRGRHNSPLHF.

The gene calls are TRBV5-1 and TRBJ1-4, with TRBD1 as a possible D gene (5 bases). The CDR3 runs 14 residues. The V and J ends lost 4 bases and 5 bases respectively, with 12 bases between them. The germline gives CDR1 SGHRS, CDR2 YFSETQ. CDR3 protein: CASSRGTENEKLFF. DNA of the CDR3: TGCGCCAGCAGCCGCGGGACGGAGAATGAAAAACTGTTTTTT.